This TCR beta chain was identified in a study of blood T cell repertoires in COVID-19. Participants, about 18 to 100 years old, spanned 25 or so US areas. Donors were grouped by their self-reported clinical history. Individuals in the exposed group had encountered a COVID-19 case within 2 weeks preceding study entry. Produced via immunoSEQ multiplex PCR; TCRdb's table is partial and in-frame only. The repertoire has approximately 190,000 clones, around 83% of them found once; the top ten carry roughly 3.2%. Germline V gives CDR1 SGHRS, CDR2 YFSETQ. The V end lost 4 bases, the J end lost 4 bases, and 17 bases lay between the germline ends. This CDR3 spans 15 amino acids.

The J gene is TRBJ2-5, the V gene TRBV5-1; a possible D gene is TRBD1 (5 bases). Input material: PBMCs or T cells enriched from blood (not recorded which). The receptor was isolated from a woman in her 30s who had been exposed to COVID-19. The CDR3 protein is CASSNHRRPVETQYF. CDR3 DNA: TGCGCCAGCAGCAACCACAGGAGACCGGTAGAGACCCAGTACTTC. Full variable domain (outside the CDR3, taken from reference TRBV5-1 and TRBJ2-5): KAGVTQTPRYLIKTRGQQVTLSCSPISGHRSVSWYQQTPGQGLQFLFEYFSETQRNKGNFPGRFSGRQFSNSRSEMNVSTLELGDSALYLCASSNHRRPVETQYFGPGTRLLVL.